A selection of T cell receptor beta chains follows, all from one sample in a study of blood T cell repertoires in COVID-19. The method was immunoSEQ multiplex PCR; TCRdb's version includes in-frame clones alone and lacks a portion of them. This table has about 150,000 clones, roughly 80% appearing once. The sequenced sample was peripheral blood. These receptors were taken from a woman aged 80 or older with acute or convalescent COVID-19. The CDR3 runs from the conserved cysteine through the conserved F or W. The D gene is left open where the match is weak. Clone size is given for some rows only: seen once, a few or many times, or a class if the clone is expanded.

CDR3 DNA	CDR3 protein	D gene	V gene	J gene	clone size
TGTGCCAGTAGTAGACAGGGAGCGTACGATGGCTACACCTTC	CASSRQGAYDGYTF	TRBD1	TRBV19	TRBJ1-2	.
TGTGCCAGTCTACAGGACACTGAAGCTTTCTTT	CASLQDTEAFF	.	TRBV18	TRBJ1-1	.
TGTGCCAGCAGCCTACTGGACAGGGAGTATGGCTACACCTTC	CASSLLDREYGYTF	TRBD1	TRBV14	TRBJ1-2	.
TGTGCCAGCAGAACCACAGCTACGGATAATTCACCCCTCCACTTT	CASRTTATDNSPLHF	.	TRBV6-5	TRBJ1-6	.
TGTGCCAGCAGCTTAGAACCCACAGGGAGTGGCTACACCTTC	CASSLEPTGSGYTF	.	TRBV11-2	TRBJ1-2	.
TGTGCCAGCAGCCAAGGGCAGGGCGGAACTGAAGCTTTCTTT	CASSQGQGGTEAFF	.	TRBV14	TRBJ1-1	.
TGTGCCAGCAGCCATCCAGGCACCGGGGAGCTGTTTTTT	CASSHPGTGELFF	.	TRBV5-5	TRBJ2-2	once
TGTGCCAGTAGCGGTAGCGGGGTCCTCCAAGAGACCCAGTACTTC	CASSGSGVLQETQYF	TRBD2	TRBV19	TRBJ2-5	.
TGTGCCAGTAGTATCGGGAGGAACACTGAAGCTTTCTTT	CASSIGRNTEAFF	.	TRBV19	TRBJ1-1	.
TGTGCCAGCAGCATCAGGGGCCTTAGCTCTGGAAACACCATATATTTT	CASSIRGLSSGNTIYF	.	TRBV7-9	TRBJ1-3	.
TGTGCCAGCAGCCAGGGGACAGACACTGAAGCTTTCTTT	CASSQGTDTEAFF	TRBD1	TRBV7-6	TRBJ1-1	.
TGTGCCAGCAGTCGTCTTGACAGGTTCCAATTGCTGTTTTTT	CASSRLDRFQLLFF	.	TRBV6-5	TRBJ1-4	.
TGTGCCAGCAGCCGCCGGGAGAGCAATCAGCCCCAGCATTTT	CASSRRESNQPQHF	.	TRBV4-2	TRBJ1-5	few
TGCAGCGCGTCCAGGGGGCCGGATGGCTACACCTTC	CSASRGPDGYTF	TRBD1	TRBV29-1	TRBJ1-2	.
TGTGCCAGCAGGCAACTAGCGGAGAACACAGATACGCAGTATTTT	CASRQLAENTDTQYF	TRBD2	TRBV2	TRBJ2-3	once
TGTGCCAGCGGGGAGGGGCCCAGCAGAAGGTCCTACGAGCAGTACTTC	CASGEGPSRRSYEQYF	TRBD2	TRBV2	TRBJ2-7	.
TGTGCCAGCAGTTCTGGGACAGCCTCCCGCACAGATACGCAGTATTTT	CASSSGTASRTDTQYF	TRBD1	TRBV5-4	TRBJ2-3	.
TGTGCCAGCAGTTCGGACACAGGTACGCAGTATTTT	CASSSDTGTQYF	.	TRBV12-3/TRBV12-4	TRBJ2-3	.
TGTGCCAGCTCACCTCGTCTAGGAGAAGCCAAAAACATTCAGTACTTC	CASSPRLGEAKNIQYF	.	TRBV18	TRBJ2-4	.
TGTGCCAGCCACCCCGGATCCAGCGGTAATTCACCCCTCCACTTT	CASHPGSSGNSPLHF	.	TRBV7-2	TRBJ1-6	.
TGTGCCAGTAATCGCGGCGACAGGAGTATCACTGAAGCTTTCTTT	CASNRGDRSITEAFF	.	TRBV19	TRBJ1-1	.
TGCAGTGCCAGTAAACCACCGGTCAGGGGGTGGGAAGAGACCCAGTACTTC	CSASKPPVRGWEETQYF	TRBD1	TRBV20-1	TRBJ2-5	once
TGTGCCAGTAGTATAATAAGGGACAACCAGTATGGCTACACCTTC	CASSIIRDNQYGYTF	.	TRBV19	TRBJ1-2	.
TGTGCCAGCAGCCCCACGGGATTTCGGACCAAAAACATTCAGTACTTC	CASSPTGFRTKNIQYF	.	TRBV28	TRBJ2-4	.
TGTGCCAGCAGCCGCCAGGGGGCCTACGAGCAGTACTTC	CASSRQGAYEQYF	TRBD1	TRBV4-2	TRBJ2-7	many
TGTGCCAGCAGCCCAGGGGGAGGAGGCTACACCTTC	CASSPGGGGYTF	TRBD1	TRBV7-8	TRBJ1-2	.
TGTGCCAGTAGTGCACAGGAGAACTATGGCTACACCTTC	CASSAQENYGYTF	.	TRBV19	TRBJ1-2	.
TGTGCCATCAGTAAGGGGCAGGACACTGAAGCTTTCTTT	CAISKGQDTEAFF	.	TRBV10-3	TRBJ1-1	.
TGTGCCAGCAACCGGGACAGGGGAACAATAGCTCTGAGGAACACCATATATTTT	CASNRDRGTIALRNTIYF	TRBD1	TRBV2	TRBJ1-3	.
TGTGCCGGGGGACAGTTCCGTTCTGGAAACACCATATATTTT	CAGGQFRSGNTIYF	TRBD1	TRBV6-5	TRBJ1-3	.
TGTGCCAGCAGCAAAGTGAGGAACTACGAGGTCTACACTGAAGCTTTCTTT	CASSKVRNYEVYTEAFF	.	TRBV21-1	TRBJ1-1	.
TGTGCCAGCAGCCCAGGACTAGCGGCCTCCTACGAGCAGTACTTC	CASSPGLAASYEQYF	TRBD2	TRBV5-5	TRBJ2-7	.
TGTGCCAGCAGTGGACAGCTGAGAACCGGGGAGCTGTTTTTT	CASSGQLRTGELFF	.	TRBV2	TRBJ2-2	.
TGCGCCAGCAGCCGGGGACAGGGGCTCGACTATGGCTACACCTTC	CASSRGQGLDYGYTF	TRBD1	TRBV4-1	TRBJ1-2	.
TGCGCCAGCAGCCAAGATGTAAGGGTGGGACTAAAGAGGGAGACCCAGTACTTC	CASSQDVRVGLKRETQYF	TRBD2	TRBV4-1	TRBJ2-5	.
TGTGCCACCAGTGATTCCAGACAGGGGATTTACCTACTAGCCAAAAACATTCAGTACTTC	CATSDSRQGIYLLAKNIQYF	TRBD1	TRBV24-1	TRBJ2-4	once
TGCGCCAGCAGCCTAGAGGGGGTAGATGAAAAACTGTTTTTT	CASSLEGVDEKLFF	.	TRBV5-1	TRBJ1-4	.
TGTGCCAGCAGTCGAGTAGCGGGGGGGGCCCATGAGACCCAGTACTTC	CASSRVAGGAHETQYF	TRBD2	TRBV7-2	TRBJ2-5	.
TGTGCCAGTAGTGGCGGGGGGGAACATTCTAACTATGGCTACACCTTC	CASSGGGEHSNYGYTF	.	TRBV19	TRBJ1-2	.
TGTGCCAGCAGTTACGCGCCTACCTATGGCTACACCTTC	CASSYAPTYGYTF	.	TRBV6-5	TRBJ1-2	.
TGTGCCAGCAGCCAAGCAGGGGGGAGGGAGACCCAGTACTTC	CASSQAGGRETQYF	.	TRBV4-2	TRBJ2-5	once
TGTGCCAGGTCCCCGGGGGATGGCTACACCTTC	CARSPGDGYTF	.	TRBV2	TRBJ1-2	.
TGTGCCAGCAGCTATACAGGGGAGAGCAATCAGCCCCAGCATTTT	CASSYTGESNQPQHF	TRBD1	TRBV9	TRBJ1-5	.
TGTGCCAGCAGCCAAGCCCCAGGGGCCGGGGAGCAGTACTTC	CASSQAPGAGEQYF	.	TRBV3-1/TRBV3-2	TRBJ2-7	.
TGTGCCAGCAGCTTAACCGGGACAGGCAATGAAGCTTTCTTT	CASSLTGTGNEAFF	TRBD1	TRBV5-5	TRBJ1-1	.
TGTGCCAGCACCCAGGGGGACAGGCCTTACTATGGCTACACCTTC	CASTQGDRPYYGYTF	TRBD1	TRBV2	TRBJ1-2	.
TGTGCCAGCAGCCCACCGGGACAGGGAATCCTCGCTGGCTACACCTTC	CASSPPGQGILAGYTF	TRBD1	TRBV7-8	TRBJ1-2	.
TGTGCCAGCAGTTGGGCAGTGACAGGGCCTACTGAAAAACTGTTTTTT	CASSWAVTGPTEKLFF	TRBD1	TRBV6-5	TRBJ1-4	.
TGTGCCAGTAGTGAGACTAGCGGGGATCAGGAGACCCAGTACTTC	CASSETSGDQETQYF	TRBD2	TRBV19	TRBJ2-5	.
TGTGCCAGTAGTATAGACAGGGGGAACTATGGCTACACCTTC	CASSIDRGNYGYTF	TRBD1	TRBV19	TRBJ1-2	.